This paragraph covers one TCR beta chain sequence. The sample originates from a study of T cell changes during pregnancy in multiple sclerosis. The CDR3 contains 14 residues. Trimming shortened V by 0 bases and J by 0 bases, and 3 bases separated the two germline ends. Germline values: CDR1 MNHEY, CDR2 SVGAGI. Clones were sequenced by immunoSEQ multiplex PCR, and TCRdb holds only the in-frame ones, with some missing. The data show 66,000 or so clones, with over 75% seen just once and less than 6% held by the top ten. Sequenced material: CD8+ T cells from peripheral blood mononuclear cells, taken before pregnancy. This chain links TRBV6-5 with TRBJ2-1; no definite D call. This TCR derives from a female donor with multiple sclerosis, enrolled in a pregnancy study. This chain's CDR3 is CASSYSSSYNEQFF. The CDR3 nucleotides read TGTGCCAGCAGTTACTCGAGCTCCTACAATGAGCAGTTCTTC.